Reported below is one TCR beta chain. The antigen is not known. Germline CDR1 and CDR2: SGHTA and FQGNSA. Deletions cut 2 bases from V and 3 bases from J, with 10 bases between. The CDR3 consists of 14 residues. The sample belongs to a study of shared clonotypes between healthy human individuals. As for the study in general: The cohort comprised a couple of women and a few men. Their ages spanned 18 to 49 years.

Sequencing was performed with immunoSEQ multiplex PCR; in TCRdb, only in-frame clones are kept and a portion is missing. The table includes some 500,000 clones, around 96% detected once. Study findings and constraints: Donor clonotype sharing was expected to depend on sequencing depth. A reduction in generation probabilities was seen for non-shared clonotypes relative to those shared by all four donors. Naive subsets typically showed greater estimated richness than memory subsets.

V and J are TRBV7-2 and TRBJ1-2, with D unresolved. Input material: naive CD4+ T cells sorted from blood. Subset reported: CD45RA+ positively selected. The origin of this receptor is a woman aged 25-40 years in good health. CDR3 coding DNA: TGTGCCAGCAGCTTACAAGGTCAGGACTATGGCTACACCTTC. This gives the protein CASSLQGQDYGYTF. Based on the CDR3 plus reference TRBV7-2 and TRBJ1-2, the full variable domain is GAGVSQSPSNKVTEKGKDVELRCDPISGHTALYWYRQSLGQGLEFLIYFQGNSAPDKSGLPSDRFSAERTGGSVSTLTIQRTQQEDSAVYLCASSLQGQDYGYTFGSGTRLTVV.